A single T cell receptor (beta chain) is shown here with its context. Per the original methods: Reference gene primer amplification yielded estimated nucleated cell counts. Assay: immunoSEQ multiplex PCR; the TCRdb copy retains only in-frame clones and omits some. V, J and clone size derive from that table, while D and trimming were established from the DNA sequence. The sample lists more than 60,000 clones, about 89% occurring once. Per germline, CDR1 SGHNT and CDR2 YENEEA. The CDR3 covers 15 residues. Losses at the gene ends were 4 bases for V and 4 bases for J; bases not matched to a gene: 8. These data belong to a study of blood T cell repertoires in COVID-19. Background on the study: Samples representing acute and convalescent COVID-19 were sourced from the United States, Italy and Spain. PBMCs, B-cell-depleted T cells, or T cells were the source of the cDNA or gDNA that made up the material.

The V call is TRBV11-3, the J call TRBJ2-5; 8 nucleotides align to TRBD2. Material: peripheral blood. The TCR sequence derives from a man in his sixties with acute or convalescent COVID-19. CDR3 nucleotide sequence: TGTGCCAGCAGCTCCCGGACTAGCAATCCAGAGACCCAGTACTTC. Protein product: CASSSRTSNPETQYF.